This TCR beta chain was found in a study of blood T cell repertoires in COVID-19. Study background: The United States, Italy and Spain supplied acute and convalescent COVID-19 samples.

J was trimmed by 7 bases and V by 4 bases; bases with no gene match: 7. Germline V CDR1 and CDR2: MGHRA, YSYEKL. This CDR3 region has 13 residues. Sequencing used immunoSEQ multiplex PCR; TCRdb keeps in-frame clones, though not all of them. In the table there are approximately 220,000 clones, around 81% of which are singletons. This TCR came from a woman in her thirties who had recovered from COVID-19. Material for sequencing was peripheral blood. The chain carries TRBV4-1 and TRBJ2-7; 7 nucleotides align to TRBD2. The CDR3 DNA follows: TGCGCCAGCAGCCCTCGCGGGGAGGGTGAGCAGTACTTC. Translated: CASSPRGEGEQYF.